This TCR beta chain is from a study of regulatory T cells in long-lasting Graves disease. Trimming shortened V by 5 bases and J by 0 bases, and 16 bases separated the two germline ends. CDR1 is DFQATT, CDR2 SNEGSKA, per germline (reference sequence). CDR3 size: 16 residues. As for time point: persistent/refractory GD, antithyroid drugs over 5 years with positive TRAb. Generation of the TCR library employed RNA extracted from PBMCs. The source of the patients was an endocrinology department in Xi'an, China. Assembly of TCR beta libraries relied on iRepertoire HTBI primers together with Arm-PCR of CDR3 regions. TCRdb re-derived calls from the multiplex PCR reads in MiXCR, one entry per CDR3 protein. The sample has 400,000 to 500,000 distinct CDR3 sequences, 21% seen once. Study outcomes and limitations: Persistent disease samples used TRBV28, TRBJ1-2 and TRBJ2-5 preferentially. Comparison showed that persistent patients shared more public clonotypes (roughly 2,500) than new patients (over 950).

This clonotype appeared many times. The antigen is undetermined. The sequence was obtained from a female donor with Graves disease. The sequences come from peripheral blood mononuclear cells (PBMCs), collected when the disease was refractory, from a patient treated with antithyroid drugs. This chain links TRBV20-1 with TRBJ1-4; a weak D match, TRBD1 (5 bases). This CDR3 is CSASTGGFATNEKLFF. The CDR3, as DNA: TGCAGTGCTTCTACGGGGGGGTTTGCAACTAATGAAAAACTGTTTTTT.